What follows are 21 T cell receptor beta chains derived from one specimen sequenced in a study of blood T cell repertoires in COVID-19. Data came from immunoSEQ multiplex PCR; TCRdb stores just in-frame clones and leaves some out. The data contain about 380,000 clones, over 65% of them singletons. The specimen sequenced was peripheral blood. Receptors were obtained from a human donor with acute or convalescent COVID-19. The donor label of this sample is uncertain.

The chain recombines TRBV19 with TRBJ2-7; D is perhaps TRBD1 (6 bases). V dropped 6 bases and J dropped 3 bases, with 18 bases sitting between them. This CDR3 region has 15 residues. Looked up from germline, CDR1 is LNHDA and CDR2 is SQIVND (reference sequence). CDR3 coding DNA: TGTGCCAGTAGCCTCCAGACAGGCGGTATCTACGAGCAGTACTTC. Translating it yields CASSLQTGGIYEQYF.

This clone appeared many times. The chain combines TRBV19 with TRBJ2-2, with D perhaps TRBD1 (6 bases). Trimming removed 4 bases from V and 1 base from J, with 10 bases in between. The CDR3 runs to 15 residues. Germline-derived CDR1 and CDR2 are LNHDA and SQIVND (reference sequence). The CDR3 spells CASSNTGLNTGELFF. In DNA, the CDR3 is TGTGCCAGTAGTAATACAGGGTTGAACACCGGGGAGCTGTTTTTT. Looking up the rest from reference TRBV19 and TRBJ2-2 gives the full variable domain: DGGITQSPKYLFRKEGQNVTLSCEQNLNHDAMYWYRQDPGQGLRLIYYSQIVNDFQKGDIAEGYSVSREKKESFPLTVTSAQKNPTAFYLCASSNTGLNTGELFFGEGSRLTVL.

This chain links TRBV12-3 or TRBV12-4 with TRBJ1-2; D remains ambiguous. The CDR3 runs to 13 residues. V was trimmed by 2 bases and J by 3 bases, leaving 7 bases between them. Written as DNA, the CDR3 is TGTGCCAGCAGTTTAAATCCGGACTATGGCTACACCTTC. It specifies CASSLNPDYGYTF.

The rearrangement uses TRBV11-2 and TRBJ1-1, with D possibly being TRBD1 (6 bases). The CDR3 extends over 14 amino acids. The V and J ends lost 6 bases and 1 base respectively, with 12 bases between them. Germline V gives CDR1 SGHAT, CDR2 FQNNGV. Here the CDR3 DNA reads TGTGCCAGCAGGGACCAGGGGTCGAACACTGAAGCTTTCTTT. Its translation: CASRDQGSNTEAFF.

CDR3 in DNA: TGTGCCAGCACCGAGTCCGGGGGTTCCCTCTACAATGAGCAGTTCTTC. Its translation: CASTESGGSLYNEQFF. The chain recombines TRBV6-6 with TRBJ2-1, with a weak D call TRBD2 (6 bases). The V gene lost 7 bases and the J gene lost 3 bases, with 19 bases spanning the gap. The CDR3 extends over 16 amino acids. CDR1 and CDR2 from the germline V gene are MNHNY and SVGAGI (reference sequence).

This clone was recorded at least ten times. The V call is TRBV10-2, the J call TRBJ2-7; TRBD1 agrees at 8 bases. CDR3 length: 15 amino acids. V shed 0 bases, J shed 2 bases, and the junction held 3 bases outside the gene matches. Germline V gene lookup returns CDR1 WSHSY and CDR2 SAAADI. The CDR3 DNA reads TGCGCCAGCAGTGAGTCGAACAGGGGGACCTACGAGCAGTACTTC. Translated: CASSESNRGTYEQYF.

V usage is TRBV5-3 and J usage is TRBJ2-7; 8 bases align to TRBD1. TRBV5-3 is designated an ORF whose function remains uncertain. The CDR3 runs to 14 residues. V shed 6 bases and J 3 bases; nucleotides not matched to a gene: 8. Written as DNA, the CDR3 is TGTGCCAGAACCGGACAGGGAGCAGGCTACGAGCAGTACTTC. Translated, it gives CARTGQGAGYEQYF.

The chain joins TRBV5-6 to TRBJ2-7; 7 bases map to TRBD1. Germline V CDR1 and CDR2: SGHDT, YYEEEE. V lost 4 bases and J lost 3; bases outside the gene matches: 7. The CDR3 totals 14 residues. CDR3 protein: CASSPRDRNYEQYF. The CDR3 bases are TGTGCCAGCAGCCCCCGGGACAGAAACTACGAGCAGTACTTC.

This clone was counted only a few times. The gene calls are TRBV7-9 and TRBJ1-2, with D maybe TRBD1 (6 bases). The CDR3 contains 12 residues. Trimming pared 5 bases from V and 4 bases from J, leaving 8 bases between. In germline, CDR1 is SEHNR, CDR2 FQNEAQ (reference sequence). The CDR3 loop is CASSVQGYGYTF. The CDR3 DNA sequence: TGTGCCAGCAGCGTACAGGGCTATGGCTACACCTTC.

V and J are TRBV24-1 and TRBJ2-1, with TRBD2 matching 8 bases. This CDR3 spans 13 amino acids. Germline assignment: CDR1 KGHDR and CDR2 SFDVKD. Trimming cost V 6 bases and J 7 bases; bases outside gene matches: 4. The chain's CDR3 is CATSSGGRNEQFF. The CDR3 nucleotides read TGTGCCACCAGTTCGGGGGGGCGGAATGAGCAGTTCTTC.

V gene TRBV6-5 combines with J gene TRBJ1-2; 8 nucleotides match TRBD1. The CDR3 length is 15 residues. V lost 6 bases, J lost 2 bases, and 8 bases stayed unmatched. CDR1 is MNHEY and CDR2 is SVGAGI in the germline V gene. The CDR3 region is CASSPRDRRNYGYTF. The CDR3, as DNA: TGTGCCAGCAGCCCCCGGGACAGGAGGAACTATGGCTACACCTTC.

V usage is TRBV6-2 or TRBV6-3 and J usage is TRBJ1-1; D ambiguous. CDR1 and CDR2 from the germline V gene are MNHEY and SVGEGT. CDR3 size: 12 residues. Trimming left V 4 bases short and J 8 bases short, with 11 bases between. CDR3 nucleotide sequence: TGTGCCAGCAGTTCCGTGGGCAGGGAAGCTTTCTTT. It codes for CASSSVGREAFF.

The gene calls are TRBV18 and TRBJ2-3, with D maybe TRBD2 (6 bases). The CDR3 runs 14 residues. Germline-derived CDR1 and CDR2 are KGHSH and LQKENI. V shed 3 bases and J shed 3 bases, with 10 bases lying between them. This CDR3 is CASSPIRETDTQYF. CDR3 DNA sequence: TGTGCCAGCTCACCCATCCGGGAGACAGATACGCAGTATTTT.

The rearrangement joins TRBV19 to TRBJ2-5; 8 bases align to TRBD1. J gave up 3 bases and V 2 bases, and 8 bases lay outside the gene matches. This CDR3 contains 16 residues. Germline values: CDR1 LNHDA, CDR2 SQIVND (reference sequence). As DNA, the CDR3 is TGTGCCAGTAGTATATGGACAGGGTACGGAAAAGAGACCCAGTACTTC. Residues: CASSIWTGYGKETQYF.

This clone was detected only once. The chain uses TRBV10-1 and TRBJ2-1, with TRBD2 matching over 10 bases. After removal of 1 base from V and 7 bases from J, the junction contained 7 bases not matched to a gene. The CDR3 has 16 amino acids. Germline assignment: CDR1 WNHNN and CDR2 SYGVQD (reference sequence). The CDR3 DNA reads TGCGCCAGCAGTGAGTACTTAGCGGGGGGCAGGAATGAGCAGTTCTTC. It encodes CASSEYLAGGRNEQFF.

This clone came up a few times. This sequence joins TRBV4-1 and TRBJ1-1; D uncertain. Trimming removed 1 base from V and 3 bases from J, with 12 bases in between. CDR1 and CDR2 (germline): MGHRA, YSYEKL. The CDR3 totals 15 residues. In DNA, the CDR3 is TGCGCCAGCAGCCAAGCCTTGGTAGGAGACACTGAAGCTTTCTTT. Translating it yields CASSQALVGDTEAFF.

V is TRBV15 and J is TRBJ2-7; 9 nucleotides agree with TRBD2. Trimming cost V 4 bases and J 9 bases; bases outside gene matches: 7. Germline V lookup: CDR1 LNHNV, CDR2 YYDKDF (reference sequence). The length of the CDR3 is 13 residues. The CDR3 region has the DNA TGTGCCACCAGCAAGGCTAGCGGGGCCCCGCAGTACTTC. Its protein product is CATSKASGAPQYF. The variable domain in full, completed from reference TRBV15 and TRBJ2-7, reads DAMVIQNPRYQVTQFGKPVTLSCSQTLNHNVMYWYQQKSSQAPKLLFHYYDKDFNNEADTPDNFQSRRPNTSFCFLDIRSPGLGDTAMYLCATSKASGAPQYFGPGTRLTVT.

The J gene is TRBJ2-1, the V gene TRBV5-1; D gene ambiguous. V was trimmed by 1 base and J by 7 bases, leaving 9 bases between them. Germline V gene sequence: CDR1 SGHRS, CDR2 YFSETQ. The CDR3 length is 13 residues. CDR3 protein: CASSLTVVNEQFF. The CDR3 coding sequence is TGCGCCAGCAGCTTGACAGTAGTGAATGAGCAGTTCTTC.

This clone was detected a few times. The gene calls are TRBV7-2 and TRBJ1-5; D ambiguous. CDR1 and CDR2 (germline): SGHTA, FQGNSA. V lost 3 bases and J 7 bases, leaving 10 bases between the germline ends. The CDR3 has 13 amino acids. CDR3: CASSLMEGQPQHF. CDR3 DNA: TGTGCCAGCAGCTTGATGGAGGGCCAGCCCCAGCATTTT.

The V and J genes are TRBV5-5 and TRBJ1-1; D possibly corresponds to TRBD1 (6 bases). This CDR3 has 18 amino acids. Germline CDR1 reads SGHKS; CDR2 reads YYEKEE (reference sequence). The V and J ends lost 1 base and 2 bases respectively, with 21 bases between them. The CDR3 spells CASSLYGTGGLVNTEAFF. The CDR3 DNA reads TGTGCCAGCAGCTTGTACGGCACGGGGGGCCTCGTTAACACTGAAGCTTTCTTT.

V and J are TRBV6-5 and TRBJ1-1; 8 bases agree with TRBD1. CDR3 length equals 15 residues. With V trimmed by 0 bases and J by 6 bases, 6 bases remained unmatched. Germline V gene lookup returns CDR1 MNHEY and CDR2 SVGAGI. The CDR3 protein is CASSYSGTGNPEAFF. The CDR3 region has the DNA TGTGCCAGCAGTTACTCGGGGACAGGCAACCCTGAAGCTTTCTTT.